The rows below give T cell receptor beta chains drawn from one sample of a study of blood T cells in healthy people across ages. Via MiXCR, TCRdb re-called the 5' RACE reads, giving one row per CDR3 protein. The repertoire includes about 970,000 distinct CDR3 sequences, approximately 50% of them detected once, and 20% to 25% sits in the top ten. Sequenced sample: blood. The receptors were sampled from an older woman in good health. The CDR3 runs from the conserved cysteine through the conserved F or W. A D gene is named only where the DNA matches it firmly. Clone size is given for some rows only: seen once, a few or many times, or a class if the clone is expanded.

V gene	D gene	clone size	J gene	CDR3 protein	CDR3 DNA
TRBV27	-	-	TRBJ1-5	CASSLGVYQPQHF	TGTGCCAGCAGTTTAGGGGTTTATCAGCCCCAGCATTTT
TRBV28	-	-	TRBJ1-5	CASRSEAGYQPQHF	TGTGCCAGCAGAAGCGAGGCAGGGTATCAGCCCCAGCATTTT
TRBV7-6	-	-	TRBJ2-1	CASSQGADSLGEQFF	TGTGCCAGCAGCCAAGGGGCCGACTCGCTCGGTGAGCAGTTCTTC
TRBV3-1	-	few	TRBJ1-1	CASSQVRDTEAFF	TGTGCCAGCAGCCAAGTGAGGGACACTGAAGCTTTCTTT
TRBV7-2	-	-	TRBJ1-6	CASSLTDPYNSPLHF	TGTGCCAGCAGCTTGACCGACCCCTATAATTCACCCCTCCACTTT
TRBV27	TRBD2	-	TRBJ2-7	CASVKWTSGSYEQYF	TGTGCCAGCGTAAAATGGACTAGCGGGAGTTACGAGCAGTACTTC
TRBV30	-	-	TRBJ2-7	CAGSLPDYEQYF	TGTGCCGGGAGTCTTCCAGACTACGAGCAGTACTTC
TRBV27	-	few	TRBJ2-3	CASSWKAADTQYF	TGTGCCAGCAGTTGGAAAGCTGCAGATACGCAGTATTTT
TRBV20-1	-	-	TRBJ2-7	CSASSGWGRGMGEQYF	TGCAGTGCTAGTTCGGGCTGGGGCAGGGGCATGGGTGAGCAGTACTTC
TRBV2	-	few	TRBJ2-3	CASSRGALAGSDTQYF	TGTGCCAGCAGTAGAGGGGCACTGGCAGGGTCAGATACGCAGTATTTT
TRBV27	-	-	TRBJ1-1	CASRPGHLTEAFF	TGTGCCTCCCGTCCGGGACACCTCACTGAAGCTTTCTTT
TRBV29-1	-	-	TRBJ2-7	CSVIYTGSSSYEQYF	TGCAGCGTTATATATACAGGGTCCAGCTCCTACGAGCAGTACTTC
TRBV4-1	-	few	TRBJ2-1	CASSQEEVEQFF	TGCGCCAGCAGCCAAGAGGAGGTCGAGCAGTTCTTC
TRBV7-2	TRBD1	-	TRBJ1-2	CASSFSTGDYGYTF	TGTGCCAGCAGCTTCTCTACAGGGGACTATGGCTACACCTTC
TRBV7-9	TRBD2	few	TRBJ2-7	CASSSGLAGAPYEQYF	TGTGCCAGCAGCTCGGGACTAGCGGGAGCCCCCTACGAGCAGTACTTC
TRBV7-9	-	-	TRBJ2-5	CASSLEGRGQEYF	TGTGCCAGCAGCTTAGAGGGTCGTGGGCAGGAGTACTTC
TRBV6-1	TRBD2	-	TRBJ2-1	CASGLGLAGGEQFF	TGTGCCAGCGGCCTTGGACTAGCGGGAGGCGAGCAGTTCTTC
TRBV7-9	TRBD1	-	TRBJ2-3	CASGDRHSTDTQYF	TGTGCCAGCGGGGACAGGCATAGCACAGATACGCAGTATTTT
TRBV14	-	-	TRBJ2-1	CASSIYLCSVAGTSSYNEQFF	-
TRBV5-1	TRBD2	-	TRBJ2-7	CASTSIAGSNEQYF	TGCGCCAGCACCTCAATAGCGGGAAGTAATGAGCAGTACTTC
TRBV10-3	TRBD2	-	TRBJ2-1	CAISELSLAGTGEQFF	TGTGCCATCAGTGAGCTGAGTCTAGCGGGAACGGGTGAGCAGTTCTTC
TRBV5-5	-	-	TRBJ2-1	CASSLAAGPSSYNEQFF	TGTGCCAGCAGCTTGGCGGCGGGACCCTCCTCCTACAATGAGCAGTTCTTC
TRBV7-2	TRBD2	few	TRBJ2-1	CASSSDSGSYNEQFF	TGTGCCAGCAGCTCGGATAGCGGGAGTTACAATGAGCAGTTCTTC
TRBV20-1	-	-	TRBJ2-3	CSARAPGLSPDTQYF	TGCAGTGCTAGAGCCCCGGGCCTCAGCCCAGATACGCAGTATTTT
TRBV6-5	TRBD2	-	TRBJ2-7	CASSYSPSGARVWEQYF	TGTGCCAGCAGTTATTCACCTAGCGGGGCCCGGGTATGGGAGCAGTACTTC
TRBV28	-	-	TRBJ1-5	CATNPSLGDQPQHF	TGTGCCACGAACCCCAGTTTGGGGGACCAGCCCCAGCATTTT
TRBV15	-	-	TRBJ1-1	CATSRDLLNTEAFF	TGTGCCACCAGCAGAGATCTCTTGAACACTGAAGCTTTCTTT
TRBV11-2	-	few	TRBJ2-3	CASSFYGDTQYF	TGTGCCAGCAGCTTTTATGGGGATACGCAGTATTTT
TRBV27	-	-	TRBJ2-4	CASRPGTSLYGQYF	TGTGCCAGCCGTCCCGGGACGAGTCTGTACGGGCAGTACTTC
TRBV5-1	-	-	TRBJ2-7	CASSFGTFYEQYF	TGCGCCAGCAGCTTTGGTACATTCTACGAGCAGTACTTC
TRBV20-1	TRBD2	-	TRBJ2-5	CSAERLARVYQETQYF	TGCAGTGCTGAGCGACTAGCGAGGGTGTACCAAGAGACCCAGTACTTC
TRBV30	TRBD1	-	TRBJ2-7	CAWSRDSRGPYEQYF	TGTGCCTGGAGCCGGGACAGTCGAGGACCCTACGAGCAGTACTTC
TRBV5-5	-	-	TRBJ2-5	CASSFAATGGKETQYF	TGTGCCAGCAGCTTTGCCGCGACAGGAGGAAAAGAGACCCAGTACTTC
TRBV7-2	-	few	TRBJ2-7	CASSLGFRTTSYEQYF	TGTGCCAGCAGCTTAGGGTTCCGGACTACCTCCTACGAGCAGTACTTC
TRBV15	-	-	TRBJ2-2	CATSTDLATGELFF	TGTGCCACCAGCACAGATCTAGCGACCGGGGAGCTGTTTTTT
TRBV15	-	-	TRBJ1-2	CATSRVETRSYGYTF	TGTGCCACCAGCAGAGTCGAAACAAGGTCCTATGGCTACACCTTC
TRBV15	TRBD2	-	TRBJ2-7	CATSTSGRWYEQYF	TGTGCCACCAGCACTAGCGGGAGGTGGTACGAGCAGTACTTC
TRBV6-2/TRBV6-3	TRBD1	-	TRBJ2-7	CASSKPGTGLSYEQYF	TGTGCCAGCAGCAAACCCGGGACAGGGCTTTCCTACGAGCAGTACTTC
TRBV7-9	-	-	TRBJ1-2	CASSFEQSYGYTF	TGTGCCAGCAGCTTTGAACAGAGCTATGGCTACACCTTC
TRBV20-1	-	-	TRBJ1-5	CSARESLGSQPQHF	TGCAGTGCTAGAGAATCCTTGGGGAGCCAGCCCCAGCATTTT
TRBV3-1	-	-	TRBJ2-4	CASSYDRGGKNIQYF	TGTGCCAGCAGCTACGATAGGGGGGGGAAAAACATTCAGTACTTC
TRBV6-5	-	few	TRBJ2-3	CASSYGSGPDTDTQYF	TGTGCCAGCAGTTACGGGTCCGGTCCCGACACAGATACGCAGTATTTT
TRBV5-4	-	-	TRBJ2-1	CASSFTWGEQFF	TGTGCCAGCAGCTTTACTTGGGGAGAGCAGTTCTTC
TRBV4-1	-	once	TRBJ2-3	CASSQDYGATDTQYF	TGCGCCAGCAGCCAAGATTACGGCGCTACAGATACGCAGTATTTT
TRBV7-2	-	-	TRBJ2-3	CASSQKSSADTQYF	TGTGCCAGCAGCCAAAAATCCTCCGCAGATACGCAGTATTTT
TRBV20-1	TRBD1	once	TRBJ2-7	CSARVGFGQDSYEQYF	TGCAGTGCTAGAGTCGGATTTGGACAGGACTCCTACGAGCAGTACTTC
TRBV27	TRBD2	-	TRBJ2-7	CASSKWGLAGERPYEQYF	TGTGCCAGCAGTAAGTGGGGACTAGCGGGAGAAAGACCCTACGAGCAGTACTTC
TRBV12-3/TRBV12-4	-	-	TRBJ2-1	CASSWGPGSSYNEQFF	TGTGCCAGCAGCTGGGGACCGGGGAGCTCCTACAATGAGCAGTTCTTC
TRBV7-2	-	few	TRBJ2-7	CASSLTSTTYEQYF	TGTGCCAGCAGCTTAACTAGTACCACCTACGAGCAGTACTTC
TRBV4-3	-	few	TRBJ2-4	CASSQSSLGDIQYF	TGCGCCAGCAGCCAATCTAGCCTTGGGGACATTCAGTACTTC
TRBV6-5	-	-	TRBJ2-3	CASTQGEGGTDTQYF	TGTGCCAGCACCCAAGGGGAGGGGGGCACAGATACGCAGTATTTT
TRBV2	-	-	TRBJ2-7	CASITLNYEQYF	TGTGCCAGCATTACACTGAACTACGAGCAGTACTTC
TRBV5-1	TRBD1	-	TRBJ2-7	CASSQQGHEQYF	TGCGCCAGCAGCCAACAGGGGCACGAGCAGTACTTC
TRBV6-5	TRBD2	once	TRBJ2-1	CASSRTSGTKQFF	TGTGCCAGCAGTAGGACTAGCGGGACTAAGCAGTTCTTC
TRBV5-1	TRBD2	-	TRBJ2-3	CASTQRDRSTDTQYF	TGCGCCAGCACCCAGCGGGATAGATCCACAGATACGCAGTATTTT
TRBV7-2	TRBD1	-	TRBJ1-6	CASSRDPWTGTFSPLHF	TGTGCCAGCAGTCGTGACCCGTGGACAGGGACTTTTTCACCCCTCCACTTT
TRBV10-2	-	-	TRBJ1-2	CASSDHRQEDNYGYTF	TGCGCCAGCAGTGACCACCGACAGGAAGATAACTATGGCTACACCTTC
TRBV30	-	-	TRBJ2-6	CAYPRGFGANVLTF	TGTGCCTACCCCCGGGGGTTTGGGGCCAACGTCCTGACTTTC
TRBV4-1	-	-	TRBJ1-2	CASSQDGQLYGYTF	TGCGCCAGCAGCCAAGATGGTCAGCTATATGGCTACACCTTC
TRBV12-3/TRBV12-4	TRBD2	few	TRBJ2-3	CASSTGLVGIVNTQYF	TGTGCCAGCAGTACCGGACTAGTTGGCATAGTTAATACGCAGTATTTT